This record concerns one T cell receptor (beta chain) sequence. The antigen is undetermined. The CDR3 has 12 residues. V was pared by 4 bases and J by 5 bases, with 8 bases between. CDR1 and CDR2 from the germline V gene are KGHSH and LQKENI. This record comes from a study of T cell responses to AZD1222 COVID-19 vaccine. Study results and limitations: Dominant at 160-218 and 743-854, vaccine-associated CD4 TCRs also spanned spike. Possibly, clonal diversity was underestimated; donors were largely white British and included more females.

Some clones are missing from TCRdb's copy, which holds only in-frame ones; the method was immunoSEQ multiplex PCR. The sample consists of fewer than 150,000 clones, 89% of them appearing once. V and J are TRBV18 and TRBJ2-5, with D uncertain. The clonotype comes from an adult who received the AZD1222 COVID-19 vaccine. Material: peripheral blood, obtained 28 days after the second AZD1222 dose. For the CDR3, the DNA is TGTGCCAGCTCACTCGCCGGGGAGACCCAGTACTTC. Translation gives CASSLAGETQYF. The variable domain in full, completed from reference TRBV18 and TRBJ2-5, reads NAGVMQNPRHLVRRRGQEARLRCSPMKGHSHVYWYRQLPEEGLKFMVYLQKENIIDESGMPKERFSAEFPKEGPSILRIQQVVRGDSAAYFCASSLAGETQYFGPGTRLLVL.